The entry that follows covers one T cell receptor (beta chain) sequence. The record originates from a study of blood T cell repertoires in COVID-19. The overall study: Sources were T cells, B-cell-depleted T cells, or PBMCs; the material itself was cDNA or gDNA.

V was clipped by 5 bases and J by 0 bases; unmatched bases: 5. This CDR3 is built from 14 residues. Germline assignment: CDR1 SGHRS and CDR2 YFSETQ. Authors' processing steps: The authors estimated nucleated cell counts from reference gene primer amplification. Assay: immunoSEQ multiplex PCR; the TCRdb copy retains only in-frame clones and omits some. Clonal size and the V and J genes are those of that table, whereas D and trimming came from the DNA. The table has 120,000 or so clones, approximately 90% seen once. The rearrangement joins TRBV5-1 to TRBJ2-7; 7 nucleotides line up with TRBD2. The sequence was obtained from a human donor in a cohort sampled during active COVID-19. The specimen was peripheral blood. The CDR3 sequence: CASRAAGSSYEQYF. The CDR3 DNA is TGCGCCAGCAGAGCAGCGGGGAGCTCCTACGAGCAGTACTTC.